This T cell receptor beta chain was recovered during a study of shared clonotypes between healthy human individuals (dated by TCRdb to 2019 to 2021). Regarding the complete study: A few men and two women, aged 18 to 49 years, made up the cohort. For each donor, CD4 naive and CD4 memory were each run on three plates, CD8 naive on two plates, and CD8 memory on one plate. To increase sequencing depth and limit assay-specific biases, different laboratories used diverse techniques to prepare libraries and sequence TCR repertoires. Each donor's leukapheresis produced roughly between about 0.85 and 10 billion PBMCs. Blood TCR repertoires of five healthy adults were deeply sequenced to estimate repertoire size and the extent of clonotype sharing between individuals.

Using the deep immunoSEQ assay, multiplex PCR amplified TCR CDR3 regions from genomic DNA. Extracted genomic DNA from each cell subset was distributed evenly across all wells of several immunoSEQ 96-well plates, and each plate was treated as a replicate. For sorted subsets, around 200 ng genomic DNA, equal to 25,000 to 35,000 T cell genomes, was loaded into each replicate PCR. Purified libraries were measured with a Qubit 3.0 fluorometer, size-checked on a Bioanalyzer 2100, and measured again with the KAPA Library Quantification kit. Each immunoSEQ 96-well plate was sequenced on its own single-read 150-cycle Illumina NextSeq 550 flow cell. Processing in the source paper ran as follows. The immunoSEQ output contained only junctional sequences without quality scores, so filtering could not match that applied to full-length reads. Sequences were annotated with PyIR, a Python wrapper for IgBLAST v1.9, using IMGT germline references to assign V/J genes and CDR3. Reads were removed for weak V/J assignments (E-value above 1e-6), missing CDR3, stop codons, out-of-frame junctions, or ambiguous translated residues. V3J clonotypes were defined as sequences sharing an identical inferred V gene, J gene, and CDR3 amino acid sequence. To compute the percentage overlap between repertoires, the number of shared unique clonotypes was divided by the size of the smaller repertoire. Repertoire richness was assessed with RTK rarefaction, the Chao1 estimator, and Recon v2.1 estimates of unobserved clonotypes. Generation probabilities for all TCRbeta clonotypes obtained by the gDNA method from several donors were computed using OLGA. TCRdb retrieved this table from immuneACCESS and kept in-frame rearrangements only. Not all clones are present; in checked studies, unresolved V genes account for under half, and no reason is known for the remainder. The DNA gave D and trimming, while V, J and clone size come from that table. This sample comprises some 87,000 clones, 68% of them detected only once. The ten largest clonotypes hold approximately 53% of the sample.

The donors were healthy, HIV-negative adults who had no recently reported acute infections or vaccinations. All donors were Caucasian adults living in Nashville, Tennessee, USA. CD8 memory samples combined magnetically selected CD45RO+ cells with CCR7-negative CD45RA+ effector memory (TemRA) cells. Blood was obtained by leukapheresis, after which PBMCs were separated by Ficoll-Histopaque density gradient centrifugation and cryopreserved in liquid nitrogen vapor phase. Purity and quantity of every magnetically sorted T cell population were checked by analytical flow cytometry. Genomic DNA was isolated from every sorted fraction and measured by UV absorbance on a Nanodrop 2000c. Paper-wide results and their limitations: Compared with non-shared clonotypes, the clonotypes found in all four sorted-subset donors had higher generation probabilities. Roughly 5.2% of naive CD4, 3% to 3.5% of naive CD8, roughly 2.5% of memory CD4, and 0.4% of memory CD8 clonotypes were shared across a handful of donors. Sampling was restricted to blood, and TCR repertoires in tissue are likely to differ from TCR repertoires in blood. Pairwise subsampling indicated that sequencing depth was expected to affect the degree of clonotype sharing among donors. The genetic and exposure-history diversity represented was limited by the small number of donors. Larger estimated clonotype richness was generally found for naive subsets than for memory subsets. Rarefaction of sorted-subset datasets indicated incomplete sequencing despite the large sequencing depth.

Points on this clone: Its antigen is unknown. Base qualities are not recorded, but no much larger clone differs from it by a single base.

V gives up 5 bases and J gives up 2 bases, and the segment between their germline ends measures 9 bases. Per the germline V gene, SNHLY is the CDR1 and FYNNEI is the CDR2. Its CDR3 holds 13 amino acids, cysteine through phenylalanine. Only the CDR3 part of the read is kept: 39 bases, read in frame from the first base. The receptor was isolated from a man aged 25 to 45 in good health. This chain is built from TRBV2 and TRBJ2-5, with no confidently assigned D gene. Sequenced material: memory CD8+ T cells sorted from blood. The sample's cell subset or site label, in plain terms: CD45RO+ cells pooled with CCR7-negative TemRA cells. The CDR3: CASSYVEQETQYF. The bases read TGTGCCAGCAGTTACGTAGAACAAGAGACCCAGTACTTC.